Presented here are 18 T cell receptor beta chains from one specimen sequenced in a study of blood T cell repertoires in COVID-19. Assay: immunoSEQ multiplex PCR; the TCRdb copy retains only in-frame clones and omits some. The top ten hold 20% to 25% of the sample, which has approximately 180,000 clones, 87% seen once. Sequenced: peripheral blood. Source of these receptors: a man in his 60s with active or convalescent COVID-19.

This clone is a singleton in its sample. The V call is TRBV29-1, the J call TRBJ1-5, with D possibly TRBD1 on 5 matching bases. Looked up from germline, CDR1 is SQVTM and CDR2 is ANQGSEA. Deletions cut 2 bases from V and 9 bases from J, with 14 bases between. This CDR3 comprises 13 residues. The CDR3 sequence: CSVERERGGPQHF. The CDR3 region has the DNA TGCAGCGTTGAAAGGGAAAGGGGTGGGCCCCAGCATTTT.

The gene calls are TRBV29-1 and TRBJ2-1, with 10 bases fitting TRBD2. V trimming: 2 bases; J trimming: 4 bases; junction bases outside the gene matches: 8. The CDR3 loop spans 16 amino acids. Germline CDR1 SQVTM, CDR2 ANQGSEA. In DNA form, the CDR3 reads TGCAGCGTTGAATTATGGCTAGCGGGGGCATACAATGAGCAGTTCTTC. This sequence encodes CSVELWLAGAYNEQFF.

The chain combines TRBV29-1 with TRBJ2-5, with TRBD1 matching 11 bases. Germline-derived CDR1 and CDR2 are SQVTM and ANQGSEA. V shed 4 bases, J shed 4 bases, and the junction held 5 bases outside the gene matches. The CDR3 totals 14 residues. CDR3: CSVGTGGRRETQYF. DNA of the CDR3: TGCAGCGTTGGGACAGGGGGCAGGAGAGAGACCCAGTACTTC.

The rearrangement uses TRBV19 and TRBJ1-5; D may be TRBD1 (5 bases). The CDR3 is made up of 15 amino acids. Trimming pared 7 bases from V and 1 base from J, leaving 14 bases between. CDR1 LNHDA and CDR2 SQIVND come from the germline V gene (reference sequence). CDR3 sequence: CASTRFQGSNQPQHF. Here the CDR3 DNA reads TGTGCCAGTACCCGTTTCCAGGGAAGCAATCAGCCCCAGCATTTT.

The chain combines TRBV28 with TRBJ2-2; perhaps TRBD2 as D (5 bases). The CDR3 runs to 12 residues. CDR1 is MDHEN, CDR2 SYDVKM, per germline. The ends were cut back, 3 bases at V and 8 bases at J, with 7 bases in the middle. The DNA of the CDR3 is TGTGCCAGCAGTTTTTTAGCGGGGGAGCTGTTTTTT. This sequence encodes CASSFLAGELFF. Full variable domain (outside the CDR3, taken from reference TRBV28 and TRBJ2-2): DVKVTQSSRYLVKRTGEKVFLECVQDMDHENMFWYRQDPGLGLRLIYFSYDVKMKEKGDIPEGYSVSREKKERFSLILESASTNQTSMYLCASSFLAGELFFGEGSRLTVL.

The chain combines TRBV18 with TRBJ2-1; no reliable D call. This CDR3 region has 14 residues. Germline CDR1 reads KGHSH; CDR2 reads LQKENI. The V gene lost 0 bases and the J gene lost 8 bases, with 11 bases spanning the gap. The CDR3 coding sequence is TGTGCCAGCTCACCACCATCGAGCGAGGATGAGCAGTTCTTC. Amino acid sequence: CASSPPSSEDEQFF. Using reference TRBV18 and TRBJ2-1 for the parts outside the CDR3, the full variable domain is NAGVMQNPRHLVRRRGQEARLRCSPMKGHSHVYWYRQLPEEGLKFMVYLQKENIIDESGMPKERFSAEFPKEGPSILRIQQVVRGDSAAYFCASSPPSSEDEQFFGPGTRLTVL.

The CDR3 loop is CASSLAGTGTFNYGYTF. The DNA for the CDR3 is TGTGCCAGCAGCTTAGCCGGGACAGGGACTTTTAACTATGGCTACACCTTC. This chain links TRBV7-8 with TRBJ1-2; 9 nucleotides agree with TRBD1. The germline CDR1 and CDR2 sequences are SGHVS and FQNEAQ. The CDR3 has 17 residues. The trim removed 0 bases at V and 1 base at J, leaving 6 bases unmatched. The entire variable domain, with the rest obtained from reference TRBV7-8 and TRBJ1-2, is as follows: GAGVSQSPRYKVAKRGQDVALRCDPISGHVSLFWYQQALGQGPEFLTYFQNEAQLDKSGLPSDRFFAERPEGSVSTLKIQRTQQEDSAVYLCASSLAGTGTFNYGYTFGSGTRLTVV.

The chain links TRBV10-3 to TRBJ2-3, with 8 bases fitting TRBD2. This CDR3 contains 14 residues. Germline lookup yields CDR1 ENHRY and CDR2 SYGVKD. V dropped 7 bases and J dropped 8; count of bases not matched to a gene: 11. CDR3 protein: CAITEGLAASTQYF. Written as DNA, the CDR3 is TGTGCCATCACCGAAGGACTAGCAGCCAGTACGCAGTATTTT.

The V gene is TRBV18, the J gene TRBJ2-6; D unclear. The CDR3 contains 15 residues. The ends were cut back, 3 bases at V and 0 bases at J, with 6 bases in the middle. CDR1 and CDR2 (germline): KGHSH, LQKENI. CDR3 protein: CASSPGRSGANVLTF. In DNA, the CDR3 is TGTGCCAGCTCACCTGGGCGCTCTGGGGCCAACGTCCTGACTTTC.

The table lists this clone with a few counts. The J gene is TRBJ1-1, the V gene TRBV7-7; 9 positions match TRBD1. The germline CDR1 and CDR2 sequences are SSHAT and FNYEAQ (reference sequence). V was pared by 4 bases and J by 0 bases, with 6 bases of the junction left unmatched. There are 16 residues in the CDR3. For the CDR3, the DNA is TGTGCCAGCAGCTCCCGGGACAGGGATGTGAACACTGAAGCTTTCTTT. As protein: CASSSRDRDVNTEAFF.

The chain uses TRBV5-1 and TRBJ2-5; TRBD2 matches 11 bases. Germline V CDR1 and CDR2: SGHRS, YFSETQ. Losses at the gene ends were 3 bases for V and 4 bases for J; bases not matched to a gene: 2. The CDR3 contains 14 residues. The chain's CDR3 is CASSSGLAGETQYF. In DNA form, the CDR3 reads TGCGCCAGCAGCTCCGGACTAGCGGGAGAGACCCAGTACTTC.

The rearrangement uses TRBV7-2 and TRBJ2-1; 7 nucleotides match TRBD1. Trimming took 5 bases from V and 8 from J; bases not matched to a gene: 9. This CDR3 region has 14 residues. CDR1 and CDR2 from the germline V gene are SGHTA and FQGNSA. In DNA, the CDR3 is TGTGCCAGCAGCCCAAGCCGACAGGGCCATGAGCAGTTCTTC. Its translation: CASSPSRQGHEQFF.

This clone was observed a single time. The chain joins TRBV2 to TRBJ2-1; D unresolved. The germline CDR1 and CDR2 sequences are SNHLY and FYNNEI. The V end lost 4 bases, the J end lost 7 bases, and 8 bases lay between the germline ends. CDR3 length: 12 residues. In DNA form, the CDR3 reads TGTGCCAGCAGTGGGCAGTTTAATGAGCAGTTCTTC. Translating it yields CASSGQFNEQFF.

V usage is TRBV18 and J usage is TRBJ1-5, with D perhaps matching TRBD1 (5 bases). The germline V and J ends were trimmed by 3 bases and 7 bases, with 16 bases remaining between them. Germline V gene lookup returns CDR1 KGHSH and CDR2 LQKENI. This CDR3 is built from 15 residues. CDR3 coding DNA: TGTGCCAGCTCACCGCCCGGGACTCGCGAACAGCCCCAGCATTTT. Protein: CASSPPGTREQPQHF.

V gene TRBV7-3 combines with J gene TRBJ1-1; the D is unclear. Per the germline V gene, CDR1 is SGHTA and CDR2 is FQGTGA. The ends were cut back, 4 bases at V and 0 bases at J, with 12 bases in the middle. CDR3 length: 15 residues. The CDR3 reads CASSSAGGLNTEAFF. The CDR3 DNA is TGTGCCAGCAGCTCCGCAGGAGGGTTGAACACTGAAGCTTTCTTT.

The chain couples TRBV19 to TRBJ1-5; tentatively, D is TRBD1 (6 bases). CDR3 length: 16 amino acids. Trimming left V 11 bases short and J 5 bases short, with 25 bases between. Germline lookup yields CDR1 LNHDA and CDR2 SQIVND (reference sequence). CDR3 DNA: TGTGCCTCAAGTAGTTACTCCTACAGGGAATATCAGCCCCAGCATTTT. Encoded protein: CASSSYSYREYQPQHF. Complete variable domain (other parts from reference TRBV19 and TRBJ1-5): DGGITQSPKYLFRKEGQNVTLSCEQNLNHDAMYWYRQDPGQGLRLIYYSQIVNDFQKGDIAEGYSVSREKKESFPLTVTSAQKNPTAFYLCASSSYSYREYQPQHFGDGTRLSIL.

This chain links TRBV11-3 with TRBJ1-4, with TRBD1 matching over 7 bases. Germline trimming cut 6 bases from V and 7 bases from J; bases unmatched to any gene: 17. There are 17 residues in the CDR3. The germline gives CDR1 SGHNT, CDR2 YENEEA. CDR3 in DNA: TGTGCCAGCAGTCTGACGAATCCCACAGGGGCCAGTGAAAAACTGTTTTTT. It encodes CASSLTNPTGASEKLFF. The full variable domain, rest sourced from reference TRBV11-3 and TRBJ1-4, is EAGVVQSPRYKIIEKKQPVAFWCNPISGHNTLYWYLQNLGQGPELLIRYENEEAVDDSQLPKDRFSAERLKGVDSTLKIQPAELGDSAVYLCASSLTNPTGASEKLFFGSGTQLSVL.

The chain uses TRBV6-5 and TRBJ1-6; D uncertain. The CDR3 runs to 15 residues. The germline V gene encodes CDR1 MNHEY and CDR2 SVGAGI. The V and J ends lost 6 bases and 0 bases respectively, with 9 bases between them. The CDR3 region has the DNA TGTGCCAGCAGACCGGCGGGCTCCTATAATTCACCCCTCCACTTT. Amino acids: CASRPAGSYNSPLHF.